This T cell receptor beta chain is from a study of cytomegalovirus exposure and HLA in healthy donors (dated 2017 in TCRdb). Notes on the research overall: According to a later analysis, one platform produced both the roughly 110 validation repertoires and the 620 or so repertoires of the first cohort. High-throughput TCR immunosequencing, statistical association of individual TCRs with disease status, and machine learning were combined to predict cytomegalovirus infection status. Besides the first cohort of approximately 670 subjects, a separate validation cohort made up of 120 different subjects was used. The study aimed to test whether cataloging public T cell receptors could reveal signatures of past pathogen exposure.

The donors were included in the validation cohort of 120 subjects, a group kept apart from the approximately 670-subject first cohort. What the work shows at the level of the full study, not this receptor alone: In vitro tests confirmed that three of the cytomegalovirus-associated TCR beta chains recognize cytomegalovirus antigens. Subsequent analysis determined that TCRs grouped into clusters in the first cohort also showed a tendency toward co-occurrence across the roughly 120 validation repertoires, and 94% of cluster scores exceeded 0. It was suggested by the authors that the approach could potentially be generalized to other disease states and immunological phenotypes. Cytomegalovirus status was reported to be diagnosed by the classifier with high specificity and sensitivity in both the original and validation cohorts. A total of 150 or so TCR beta chains were listed by the study as associated with cytomegalovirus. The validation cohort had no HLA typing available for a later analysis, so co-occurrence within that cohort was assessed over all 130 or so repertoires. While some public TCRs were present in many individuals, most TCR sequences turned up only very rarely across donors.

Points on this clone: No cognate antigen has been identified for it. No much larger clonotype is one base removed from it; base qualities were not supplied.

Receptors were amplified or captured by the immunoSEQ multiplex PCR assay. As for the original processing: To diagnose cytomegalovirus status from the catalog of TCR beta chain sequences, a statistical classification framework was built. Here the immuneACCESS table is served through TCRdb, limited to in-frame sequences with V and J called. Missing clones are a known gap in these copies; in checked studies unresolved V genes cover under half, and the rest lacks a known reason. V and J calls and clone size come straight from that table; D and trimming were deduced from the DNA. The sample table holds 95,000 to 150,000 clones, of which around 95% were seen once. The ten biggest clones cover 1.7% of the sample. This receptor was taken from a man between 18 and 29 years old in good health and CMV-seronegative. Sequencing was done on a sample of PBMCs.

The sequence in DNA is TGCGCCAGCAGCTTGGAAGGGGCAACCGACAATGAGCAGTTCTTC. Translated, this is CASSLEGATDNEQFF. The rearrangement combines TRBV5-1 with TRBJ2-1; a weak D assignment points to TRBD1 (5 bases agree). V is clipped by 0 bases and J by 5 bases, and the sequence between their germline boundaries is 12 bases long. The CDR3 contains 15 residues, cysteine and phenylalanine counted. Left in the record is the CDR3 DNA by itself, 45 bases read in frame from the first base. CDR1 and CDR2 were assigned from the germline V gene as SGHRS and YFSETQ.